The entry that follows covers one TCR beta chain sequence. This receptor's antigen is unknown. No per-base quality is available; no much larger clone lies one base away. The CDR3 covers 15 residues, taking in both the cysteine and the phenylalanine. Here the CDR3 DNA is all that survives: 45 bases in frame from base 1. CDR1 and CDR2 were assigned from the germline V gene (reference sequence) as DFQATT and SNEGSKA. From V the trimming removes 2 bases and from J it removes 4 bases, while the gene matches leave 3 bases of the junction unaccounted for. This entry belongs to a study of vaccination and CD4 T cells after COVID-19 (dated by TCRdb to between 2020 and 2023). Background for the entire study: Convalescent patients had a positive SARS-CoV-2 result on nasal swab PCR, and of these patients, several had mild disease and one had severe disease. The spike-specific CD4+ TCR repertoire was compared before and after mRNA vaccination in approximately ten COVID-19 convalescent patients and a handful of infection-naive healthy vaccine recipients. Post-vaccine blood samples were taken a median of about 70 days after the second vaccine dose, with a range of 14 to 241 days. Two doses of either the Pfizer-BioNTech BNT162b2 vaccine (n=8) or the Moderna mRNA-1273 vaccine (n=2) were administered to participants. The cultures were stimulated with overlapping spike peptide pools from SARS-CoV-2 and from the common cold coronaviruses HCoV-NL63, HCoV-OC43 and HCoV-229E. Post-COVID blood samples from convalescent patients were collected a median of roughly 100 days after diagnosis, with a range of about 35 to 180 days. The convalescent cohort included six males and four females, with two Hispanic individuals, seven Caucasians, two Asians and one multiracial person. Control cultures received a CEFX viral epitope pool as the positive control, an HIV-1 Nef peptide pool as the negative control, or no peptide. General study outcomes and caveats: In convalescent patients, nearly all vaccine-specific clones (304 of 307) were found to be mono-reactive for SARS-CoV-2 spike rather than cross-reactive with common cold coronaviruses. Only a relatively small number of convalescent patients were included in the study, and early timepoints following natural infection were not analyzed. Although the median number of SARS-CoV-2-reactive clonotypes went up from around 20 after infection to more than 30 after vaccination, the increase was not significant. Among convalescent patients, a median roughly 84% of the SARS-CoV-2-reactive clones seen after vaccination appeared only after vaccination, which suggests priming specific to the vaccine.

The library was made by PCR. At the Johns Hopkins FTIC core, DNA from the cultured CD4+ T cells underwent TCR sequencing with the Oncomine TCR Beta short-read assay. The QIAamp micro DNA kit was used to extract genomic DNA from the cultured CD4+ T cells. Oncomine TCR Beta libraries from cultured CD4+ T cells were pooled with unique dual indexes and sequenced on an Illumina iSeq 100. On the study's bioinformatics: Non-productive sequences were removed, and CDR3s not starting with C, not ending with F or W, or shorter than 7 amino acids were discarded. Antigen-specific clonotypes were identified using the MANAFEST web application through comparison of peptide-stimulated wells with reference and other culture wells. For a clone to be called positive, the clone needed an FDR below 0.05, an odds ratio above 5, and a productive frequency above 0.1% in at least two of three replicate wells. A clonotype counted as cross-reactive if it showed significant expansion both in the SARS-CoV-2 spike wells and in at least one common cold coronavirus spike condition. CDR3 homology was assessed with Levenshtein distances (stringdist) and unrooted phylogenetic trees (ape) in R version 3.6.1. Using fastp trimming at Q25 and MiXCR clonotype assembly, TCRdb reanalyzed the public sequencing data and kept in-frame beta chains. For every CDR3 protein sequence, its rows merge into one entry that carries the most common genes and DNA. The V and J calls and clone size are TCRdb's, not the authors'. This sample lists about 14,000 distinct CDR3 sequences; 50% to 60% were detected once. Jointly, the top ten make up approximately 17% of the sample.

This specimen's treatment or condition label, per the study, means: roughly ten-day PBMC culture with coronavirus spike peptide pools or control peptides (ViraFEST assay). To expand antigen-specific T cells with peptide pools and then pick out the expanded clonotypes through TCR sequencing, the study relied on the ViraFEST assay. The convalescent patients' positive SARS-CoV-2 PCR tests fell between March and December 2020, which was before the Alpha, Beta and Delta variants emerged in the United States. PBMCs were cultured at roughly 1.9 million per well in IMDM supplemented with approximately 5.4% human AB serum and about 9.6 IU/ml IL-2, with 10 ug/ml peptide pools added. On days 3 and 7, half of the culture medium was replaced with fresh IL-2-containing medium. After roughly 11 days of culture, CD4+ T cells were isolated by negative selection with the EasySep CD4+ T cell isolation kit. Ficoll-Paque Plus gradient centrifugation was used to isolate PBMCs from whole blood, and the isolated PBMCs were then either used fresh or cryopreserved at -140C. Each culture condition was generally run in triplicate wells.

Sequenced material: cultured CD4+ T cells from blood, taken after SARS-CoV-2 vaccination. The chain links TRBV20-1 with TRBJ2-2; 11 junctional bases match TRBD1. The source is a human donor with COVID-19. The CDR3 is CSARTGTGGTGELFF. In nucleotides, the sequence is TGCAGTGCTAGAACCGGGACAGGGGGCACCGGGGAGCTGTTTTTT.